Listed below are T cell receptor beta chains from one sample, sequenced in a study of blood T cell repertoires in COVID-19. The data were produced by immunoSEQ multiplex PCR, yet TCRdb's version contains in-frame clones alone and is incomplete. Of about 210,000 clones detected, 87% appear once; the ten largest clones hold about 9.3%. The material sequenced was PBMCs or T cells enriched from blood (not recorded which). Receptors were obtained from a young man with acute COVID-19. Each CDR3 is given with its conserved first and last residue. Each record gives: V gene, J gene, clone size, D gene, CDR3 DNA, CDR3 protein. D genes are given only for firm matches. Size is stated for part of the rows, as once, few or many counts, or as a class when the clone is expanded.

v_gene: TRBV3-1/TRBV3-2
j_gene: TRBJ2-1
abundance: -
d_gene: TRBD2
CDR3nt: TGTGCCAGCAGCCAAGTGGACGGGAGGGCACGGGAGCAGTTCTTC
CDR3aa: CASSQVDGRAREQFF

v_gene: TRBV30
j_gene: TRBJ2-7
abundance: few
d_gene: -
CDR3nt: TGTGCCTCAACGATTCCGGGACATCGTACGCAGCAGTACTTC
CDR3aa: CASTIPGHRTQQYF

v_gene: TRBV18
j_gene: TRBJ2-5
abundance: -
d_gene: -
CDR3nt: TGTGCCAGCTCACCACCGAGTATAGAGACCCAGTACTTC
CDR3aa: CASSPPSIETQYF

v_gene: TRBV7-2
j_gene: TRBJ2-7
abundance: -
d_gene: -
CDR3nt: TGTGCCAGCAGCTTAAGCCTAACCTACGAGCAGTACTTC
CDR3aa: CASSLSLTYEQYF

v_gene: TRBV19
j_gene: TRBJ1-1
abundance: -
d_gene: -
CDR3nt: TGTGCCAGTAGTTCCGGGTATGGCCCGAACACTGAAGCTTTCTTT
CDR3aa: CASSSGYGPNTEAFF

v_gene: TRBV29-1
j_gene: TRBJ2-7
abundance: once
d_gene: -
CDR3nt: TGCAGCGTCCTATTCTACGAGCAGTACTTC
CDR3aa: CSVLFYEQYF

v_gene: TRBV12-3/TRBV12-4
j_gene: TRBJ1-2
abundance: -
d_gene: -
CDR3nt: TGTGCCAGCAGTTATATTACTTATGGCTACACCTTC
CDR3aa: CASSYITYGYTF

v_gene: TRBV14
j_gene: TRBJ2-2
abundance: -
d_gene: TRBD1
CDR3nt: TGTGCCAGCAGCCAAGAGGAAGGGGGCAGCACCGGGGAGCTGTTTTTT
CDR3aa: CASSQEEGGSTGELFF

v_gene: TRBV9
j_gene: TRBJ1-6
abundance: few
d_gene: -
CDR3nt: TGTGCCAGCAGCGCGCCCCGGGGGAATTCACCCCTCCACTTT
CDR3aa: CASSAPRGNSPLHF

v_gene: TRBV30
j_gene: TRBJ2-3
abundance: once
d_gene: -
CDR3nt: TGTGCCTGGACTACGACACGATATAGCACAGATACGCAGTATTTT
CDR3aa: CAWTTTRYSTDTQYF

v_gene: TRBV29-1
j_gene: TRBJ1-1
abundance: -
d_gene: TRBD1
CDR3nt: TGCAGCGTTCGCCAGGGGGGAGCTGAAGCTTTCTTT
CDR3aa: CSVRQGGAEAFF

v_gene: TRBV28
j_gene: TRBJ2-7
abundance: -
d_gene: -
CDR3nt: TGTGCCAGCAGCAACAAGGACAGCGCATTCTACGAGCAGTACTTC
CDR3aa: CASSNKDSAFYEQYF

v_gene: TRBV5-4
j_gene: TRBJ2-7
abundance: -
d_gene: TRBD1
CDR3nt: TGTGCCAGCAGCTTTCAGGGGGCGTCGAGCGAGCAGTACTTC
CDR3aa: CASSFQGASSEQYF

v_gene: TRBV30
j_gene: TRBJ1-1
abundance: few
d_gene: -
CDR3nt: TGTGCCTGGGGACCATTGAACACTGAAGCTTTCTTT
CDR3aa: CAWGPLNTEAFF

v_gene: TRBV21-1
j_gene: TRBJ2-7
abundance: few
d_gene: -
CDR3nt: TGTGCCAGCAGACCAGCTAGCGGGGGCCCCTACGAGCAGTACTTC
CDR3aa: CASRPASGGPYEQYF

v_gene: TRBV7-9
j_gene: TRBJ1-2
abundance: -
d_gene: TRBD1
CDR3nt: TGTGCCAGCAGCTTAGAGGACAGGGGGAACTATGGCTACACCTTC
CDR3aa: CASSLEDRGNYGYTF

v_gene: TRBV5-1
j_gene: TRBJ2-7
abundance: -
d_gene: -
CDR3nt: TGCGCCAGCAGCTTGGTTCCTAGTTCTGACGAGCAGTACTTC
CDR3aa: CASSLVPSSDEQYF

v_gene: TRBV25-1
j_gene: TRBJ2-1
abundance: few
d_gene: -
CDR3nt: TGTGCCAGCAGAGGGAGAGGGTCGGACGAGCAGTTCTTC
CDR3aa: CASRGRGSDEQFF

v_gene: TRBV4-1
j_gene: TRBJ1-6
abundance: -
d_gene: -
CDR3nt: TGCGCCAGCAGCCAAGAATGGGACATCCAAAGGGCACCCCTCCACTTT
CDR3aa: CASSQEWDIQRAPLHF

v_gene: TRBV5-1
j_gene: TRBJ2-1
abundance: few
d_gene: TRBD2
CDR3nt: TGCGCCAGCAGCTTGGGAGCGGGAGCCTACAATGAGCAGTTCTTC
CDR3aa: CASSLGAGAYNEQFF

v_gene: TRBV28
j_gene: TRBJ2-7
abundance: -
d_gene: TRBD2
CDR3nt: TGTGCCAGCAGTCTGCGGGAGGGCCAGGCGTACGAGCAGTACTTC
CDR3aa: CASSLREGQAYEQYF

v_gene: TRBV7-8
j_gene: TRBJ1-4
abundance: -
d_gene: -
CDR3nt: TGTGCCAGCAGCTTATACAGGGTGGTAACTAATGAAAAACTGTTTTTT
CDR3aa: CASSLYRVVTNEKLFF

v_gene: TRBV7-8
j_gene: TRBJ1-3
abundance: few
d_gene: -
CDR3nt: TGTGCCAGCAGCTTCGGGGGGGCTGGAAACACCATATATTTT
CDR3aa: CASSFGGAGNTIYF

v_gene: TRBV7-3
j_gene: TRBJ1-2
abundance: -
d_gene: -
CDR3nt: TGTGCCAGCAGCTTAAGAGCTAACTATGGCTACACCTTC
CDR3aa: CASSLRANYGYTF

v_gene: TRBV7-9
j_gene: TRBJ1-2
abundance: -
d_gene: -
CDR3nt: TGTGCCAGCAGCTTAGCCGACAGGAAGGTGGGGTACACCTTC
CDR3aa: CASSLADRKVGYTF

v_gene: TRBV5-1
j_gene: TRBJ2-2
abundance: -
d_gene: -
CDR3nt: TGCGCCAGCAGCCGTGGGGGCCCAAATGGACCCACCGGGGAGCTGTTTTTT
CDR3aa: CASSRGGPNGPTGELFF

v_gene: TRBV29-1
j_gene: TRBJ2-7
abundance: -
d_gene: TRBD1
CDR3nt: TGCAGCGTTGGGATTGACAGGGGCTACGAGCAGTACTTC
CDR3aa: CSVGIDRGYEQYF

v_gene: TRBV10-3
j_gene: TRBJ2-2
abundance: -
d_gene: TRBD1
CDR3nt: TGTGCCATCAGTGAGGGGGACAGGGCTACACACACCGGGGAGCTGTTTTTT
CDR3aa: CAISEGDRATHTGELFF

v_gene: TRBV27
j_gene: TRBJ1-1
abundance: -
d_gene: TRBD1
CDR3nt: TGTGCCAGCAGTCGGAACGCCGGGACAGGGTTTAGGGTCACTGAAGCTTTCTTT
CDR3aa: CASSRNAGTGFRVTEAFF